The 7 T cell receptor beta chains below come from one sample, sequenced in a study of immune cell composition in non-small cell lung cancer. The repertoire was sequenced with immunoSEQ multiplex PCR; TCRdb's copy has only in-frame clones and lacks some. The sample yields 2,000 to 3,000 clones, roughly four fifths seen once. These same data were also listed under a study on CD4 T cells in lung cancer.

What was sequenced was lung tumor tissue. The receptors stem from a human donor with non-small cell lung cancer.

The chain recombines TRBV7-3 with TRBJ2-3; the match to TRBD1 covers 9 bases. The CDR3 extends over 14 amino acids. V gave up 5 bases and J gave up 1 base; unmatched junction bases: 1. The V gene's germline CDR1 is SGHTA and CDR2 FQGTGA. CDR3 sequence (DNA): TGTGCCAGCAGCCGGACAGGGGGCACAGATACGCAGTATTTT. It translates to CASSRTGGTDTQYF.

V gene TRBV29-1 combines with J gene TRBJ1-1; no clear D gene. The CDR3 loop spans 11 amino acids. Trimming cost V 4 bases and J 0 bases, with 3 bases left between them. Germline V gene data show CDR1 as SQVTM and CDR2 as ANQGSEA. CDR3 sequence reads: CSVAVNTEAFF. CDR3 coding DNA: TGCAGCGTTGCGGTGAACACTGAAGCTTTCTTT.

The rearrangement uses TRBV4-2 and TRBJ2-7, with D possibly being TRBD2 (7 bases). Trimming pared 1 base from V and 5 bases from J, leaving 15 bases between. CDR1 LGHNA and CDR2 YNFKEQ come from the germline V gene. This CDR3 comprises 15 residues. The CDR3 region is CASSQAEGGGDEQYF. The CDR3 DNA sequence: TGTGCCAGCAGCCAAGCAGAGGGAGGGGGTGACGAGCAGTACTTC.

J is TRBJ2-3 and V is TRBV7-3; TRBD1 matches 7 bases. The CDR3 contains 15 residues. From germline, CDR1 is SGHTA and CDR2 FQGTGA. Losses at the gene ends were 5 bases for V and 4 bases for J; bases not matched to a gene: 9. The CDR3 DNA is TGTGCCAGCAGCCCCCGAGGAGACAGGGCAGATACGCAGTATTTT. Its protein is CASSPRGDRADTQYF.

DNA of the CDR3: TGTGCCAGTACAAGGACTAGCGGACTTACCTACGAGCAGTACTTC. Translated, it gives CASTRTSGLTYEQYF. The J gene is TRBJ2-7, the V gene TRBV19, with 10 bases lining up with TRBD2. Germline V gene sequence: CDR1 LNHDA, CDR2 SQIVND (reference sequence). V shed 7 bases, J shed 2 bases, and the junction held 8 bases outside the gene matches. The length of the CDR3 is 15 residues.

V and J are TRBV5-4 and TRBJ2-2; TRBD1 matches 9 bases. The length of the CDR3 is 16 residues. V shed 0 bases, J shed 5 bases, and the junction held 5 bases outside the gene matches. Germline CDR1 is SGHNT and CDR2 is YYREEE (reference sequence). In DNA form, the CDR3 reads TGTGCCAGCAGCTTGGCGACAGGGGGGCGGACCGGGGAGCTGTTTTTT. It specifies CASSLATGGRTGELFF.

This chain connects TRBV29-1 to TRBJ1-1, with 7 bases fitting TRBD1. Germline CDR1 SQVTM, CDR2 ANQGSEA. This CDR3 is built from 13 residues. The V and J ends lost 6 bases and 0 bases, in that order; junction bases with no gene match: 4. CDR3 in amino acids: CSVGGGMNTEAFF. DNA for the CDR3: TGCAGCGTAGGAGGGGGCATGAACACTGAAGCTTTCTTT. Full variable domain (outside the CDR3, taken from reference TRBV29-1 and TRBJ1-1): SAVISQKPSRDICQRGTSLTIQCQVDSQVTMMFWYRQQPGQSLTLIATANQGSEATYESGFVIDKFPISRPNLTFSTLTVSNMSPEDSSIYLCSVGGGMNTEAFFGQGTRLTVV.